This T cell receptor (beta chain) came from a study of graft-versus-host responses after intestinal transplantation. Overall study: Anti-thymocyte globulin served as induction for all recipients, who then took tacrolimus and steroids for about 3 years. Study findings and constraints: Allografts from individuals with graft-donor T cell macrochimerism displayed high graft-versus-host to host-versus-graft clonal ratios.

Once transplant had occurred, bone marrow came from the posterior iliac crest or another site. Germline V gene data show CDR1 as SEHNR and CDR2 as FQNEAQ (reference sequence). This CDR3 is 19 amino acids long. J lost 2 bases, V lost 2 bases, and 15 bases had no gene match. This clone counts as medium-sized. Its antigen is as yet unknown. TCRdb's table, derived via immunoSEQ multiplex PCR, lists solely in-frame clones and lacks some. The top ten clones hold around 7.1% of a sample with fewer than 70,000 clones, 80% to 95% of them seen once. This TCR came from a human patient who received an intestinal transplant, so some T cells may come from the graft donor. V gene TRBV7-9 combines with J gene TRBJ2-5; 9 bases match TRBD2. Sequenced here: bone marrow, sampled approximately 700 days after intestinal transplantation. The CDR3 spells CASSLPTYGASGDQETQYF. The CDR3 DNA sequence: TGTGCCAGCAGCTTACCGACATACGGGGCTAGCGGGGATCAAGAGACCCAGTACTTC.